These 5 T cell receptor beta chains were sequenced from one sample in a study of Graves' ophthalmopathy and Graves' hyperthyroidism. As the template, RNA transcripts were used to amplify TCR beta CDR3 regions. HTBI-primed first-round RT-PCR preceded second-round multiplex PCR. TCRdb reprocessed the multiplex PCR reads via MiXCR and lists one record per CDR3 protein. This repertoire shows about 400,000 distinct CDR3 sequences, 15% to 20% found once; its top ten account for more than 1.5%. Sequences were obtained from peripheral blood. Receptors were obtained from a woman between 18 and 29 years old with Graves' ophthalmopathy.

The chain uses TRBV12-3 or TRBV12-4 and TRBJ1-1; 7 bases line up with TRBD1. The V segment lost 4 bases and the J segment 10 bases; nucleotides outside the gene matches: 9. The CDR3 has 13 amino acids. Here the CDR3 reads CASSSETGLRAFF. The CDR3 DNA is TGTGCCAGCAGTTCGGAGACAGGGTTACGAGCTTTCTTT.

Ten or more counts support this clonotype. V gene TRBV19 combines with J gene TRBJ2-5, with TRBD2 identical over 7 bases. This CDR3 has 16 amino acids. Germline CDR1 reads LNHDA; CDR2 reads SQIVND (reference sequence). V dropped 3 bases and J dropped 1; count of bases not matched to a gene: 8. CDR3 amino acids: CASSMGGTGVQETQYF. Written as DNA, the CDR3 is TGTGCCAGTAGTATGGGAGGGACGGGAGTCCAAGAGACCCAGTACTTC.

This clonotype was recorded at least ten times. The J gene is TRBJ2-7, the V gene TRBV7-2, with TRBD1 as a possible D gene (5 bases). Germline V gene lookup returns CDR1 SGHTA and CDR2 FQGNSA. CDR3 size: 13 residues. With 4 bases removed from V and 1 base from J, the gap between germline ends came to 8 bases. CDR3 protein: CASSSQGSYEQYF. DNA for the CDR3: TGTGCCAGCAGCTCTCAGGGATCCTACGAGCAGTACTTC.

There are many counts of this clonotype. V gene TRBV20-1 combines with J gene TRBJ2-5; perhaps TRBD2 as D (6 bases). The CDR3 is made up of 13 amino acids. Germline CDR1 is DFQATT and CDR2 is SNEGSKA (reference sequence). V dropped 6 bases and J dropped 4 bases, with 15 bases sitting between them. DNA for the CDR3: TGCAGTGCCCGGGACGGGACTGGAGAGACCCAGTACTTC. It specifies CSARDGTGETQYF.

This clonotype was observed a handful of times. The gene calls are TRBV6-8 and TRBJ2-7, with TRBD2 matching 9 bases. Germline V gene data show CDR1 as MNHGY and CDR2 as SAAAGT. V lost 7 bases to trimming and J lost 4 bases; unmatched junction nucleotides: 8. The length of the CDR3 is 14 residues. CDR3 in DNA: TGTGCCAGCACAGCCATAGCGGGAGTTTACGAGCAGTACTTC. This sequence encodes CASTAIAGVYEQYF.